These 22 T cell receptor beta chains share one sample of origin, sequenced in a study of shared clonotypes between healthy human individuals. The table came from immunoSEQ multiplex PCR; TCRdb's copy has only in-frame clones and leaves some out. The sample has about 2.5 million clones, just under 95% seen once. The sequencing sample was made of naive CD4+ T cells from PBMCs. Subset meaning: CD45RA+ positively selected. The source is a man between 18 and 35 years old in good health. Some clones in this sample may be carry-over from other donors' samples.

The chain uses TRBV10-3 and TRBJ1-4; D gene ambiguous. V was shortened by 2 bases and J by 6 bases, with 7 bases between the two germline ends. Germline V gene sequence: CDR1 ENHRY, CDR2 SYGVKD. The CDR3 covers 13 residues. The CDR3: CAISENSYEKLFF. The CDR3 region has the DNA TGTGCCATCAGTGAGAACAGCTATGAAAAACTGTTTTTT.

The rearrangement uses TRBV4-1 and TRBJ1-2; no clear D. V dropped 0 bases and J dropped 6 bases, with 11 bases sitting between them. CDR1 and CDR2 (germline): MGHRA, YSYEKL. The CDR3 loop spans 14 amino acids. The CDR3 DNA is TGCGCCAGCAGCCAAGATCCAGGTGGGAATGGCTACACCTTC. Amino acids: CASSQDPGGNGYTF.

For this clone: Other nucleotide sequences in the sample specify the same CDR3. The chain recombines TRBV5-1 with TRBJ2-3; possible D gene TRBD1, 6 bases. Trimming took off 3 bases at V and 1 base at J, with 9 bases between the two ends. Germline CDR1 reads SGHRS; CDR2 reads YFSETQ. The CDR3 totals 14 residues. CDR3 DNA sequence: TGCGCCAGCAGCTCCCGGACAGGCACAGATACGCAGTATTTT. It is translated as CASSSRTGTDTQYF. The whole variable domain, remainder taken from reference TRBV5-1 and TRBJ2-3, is KAGVTQTPRYLIKTRGQQVTLSCSPISGHRSVSWYQQTPGQGLQFLFEYFSETQRNKGNFPGRFSGRQFSNSRSEMNVSTLELGDSALYLCASSSRTGTDTQYFGPGTRLTVL.

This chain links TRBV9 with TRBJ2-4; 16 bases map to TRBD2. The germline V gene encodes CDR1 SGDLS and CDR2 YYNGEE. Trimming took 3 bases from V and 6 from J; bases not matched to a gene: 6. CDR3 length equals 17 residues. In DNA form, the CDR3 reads TGTGCCAGCAGCGAGGGACTAGCGGGAGGGTTGCTAAACATTCAGTACTTC. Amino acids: CASSEGLAGGLLNIQYF. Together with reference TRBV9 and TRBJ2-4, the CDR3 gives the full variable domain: DSGVTQTPKHLITATGQRVTLRCSPRSGDLSVYWYQQSLDQGLQFLIQYYNGEERAKGNILERFSAQQFPDLHSELNLSSLELGDSALYFCASSEGLAGGLLNIQYFGAGTRLSVL.

For the CDR3, the DNA is TGTGCCACCAGCGGCAGCGTGAGCGGCTCGAACACCGGGGAGCTGTTTTTT. Translation gives CATSGSVSGSNTGELFF. This chain uses TRBV15 with TRBJ2-2, with TRBD2 as a possible D gene (5 bases). The V and J ends lost 5 bases and 0 bases respectively, with 16 bases between them. The CDR3 has 17 residues. Germline assignment: CDR1 LNHNV and CDR2 YYDKDF (reference sequence).

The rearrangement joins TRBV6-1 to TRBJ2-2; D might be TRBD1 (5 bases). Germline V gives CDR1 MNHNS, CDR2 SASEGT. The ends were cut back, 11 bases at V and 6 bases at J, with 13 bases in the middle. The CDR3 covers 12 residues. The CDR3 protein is CASRARPGELFF. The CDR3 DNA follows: TGTGCCTCCAGGGCGCGGCCCGGGGAGCTGTTTTTT.

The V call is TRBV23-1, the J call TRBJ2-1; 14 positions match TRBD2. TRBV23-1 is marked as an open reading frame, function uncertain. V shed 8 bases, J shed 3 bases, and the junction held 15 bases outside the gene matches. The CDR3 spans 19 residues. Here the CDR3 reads CASLHKGLAGEGVYNEQFF. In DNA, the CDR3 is TGCGCCAGCCTTCACAAGGGACTAGCGGGAGAGGGGGTCTACAATGAGCAGTTCTTC.

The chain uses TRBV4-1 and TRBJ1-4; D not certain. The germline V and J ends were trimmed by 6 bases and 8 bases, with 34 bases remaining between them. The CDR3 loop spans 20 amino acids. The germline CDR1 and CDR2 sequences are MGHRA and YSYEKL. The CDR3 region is CASRDPGRNGRSSKNEKLFF. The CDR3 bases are TGCGCCAGCAGAGACCCCGGGCGGAATGGTAGATCTTCCAAGAACGAAAAACTGTTTTTT.

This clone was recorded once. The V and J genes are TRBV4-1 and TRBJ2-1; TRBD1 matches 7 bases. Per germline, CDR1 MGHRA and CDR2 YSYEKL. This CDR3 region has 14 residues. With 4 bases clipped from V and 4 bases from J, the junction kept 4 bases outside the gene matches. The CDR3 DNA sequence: TGCGCCAGCAGCCTGGGACAGCTATACAATGAGCAGTTCTTC. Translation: CASSLGQLYNEQFF.

The CDR3 nucleotides are TGTGCCAGCAGCTTGAAAGGGGCCGCTATCAATGAGCAGTTCTTC. Translation: CASSLKGAAINEQFF. This chain links TRBV5-5 with TRBJ2-1; maybe TRBD1 (5 bases). Germline V gene sequence: CDR1 SGHKS, CDR2 YYEKEE (reference sequence). The length of the CDR3 is 15 residues. V lost 1 base and J lost 6, with 14 bases in between.

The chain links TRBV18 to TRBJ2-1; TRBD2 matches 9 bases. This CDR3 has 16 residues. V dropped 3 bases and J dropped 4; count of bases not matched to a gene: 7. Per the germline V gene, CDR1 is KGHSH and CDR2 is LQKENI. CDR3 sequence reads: CASSPPGTSGYNEQFF. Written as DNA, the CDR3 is TGTGCCAGCTCACCGCCCGGTACTAGCGGGTACAATGAGCAGTTCTTC.

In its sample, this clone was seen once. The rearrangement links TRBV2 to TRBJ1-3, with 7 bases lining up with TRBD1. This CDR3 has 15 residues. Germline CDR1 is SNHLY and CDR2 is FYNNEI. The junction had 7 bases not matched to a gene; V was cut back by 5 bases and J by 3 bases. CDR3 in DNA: TGTGCCAGCAGTATTACAGGGGTTGTTGGAAACACCATATATTTT. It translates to CASSITGVVGNTIYF.

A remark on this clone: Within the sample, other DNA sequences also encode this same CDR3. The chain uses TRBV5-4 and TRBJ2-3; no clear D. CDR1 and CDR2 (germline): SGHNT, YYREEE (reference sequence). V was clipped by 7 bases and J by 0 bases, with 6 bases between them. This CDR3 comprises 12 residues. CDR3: CASSGSTDTQYF. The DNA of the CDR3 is TGTGCCAGCTCAGGCAGCACAGATACGCAGTATTTT.

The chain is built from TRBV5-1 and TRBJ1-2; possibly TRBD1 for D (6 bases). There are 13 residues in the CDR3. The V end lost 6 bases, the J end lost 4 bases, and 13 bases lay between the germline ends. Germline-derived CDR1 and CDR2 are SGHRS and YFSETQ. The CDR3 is CASNYEGGYGYTF. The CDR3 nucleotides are TGCGCCAGCAACTATGAGGGGGGCTATGGCTACACCTTC.

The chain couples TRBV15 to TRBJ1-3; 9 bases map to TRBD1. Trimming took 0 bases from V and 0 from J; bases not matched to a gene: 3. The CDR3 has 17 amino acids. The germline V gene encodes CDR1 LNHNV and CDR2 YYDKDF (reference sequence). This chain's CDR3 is CATSRDGTGPSGNTIYF. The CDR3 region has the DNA TGTGCCACCAGCAGAGATGGGACAGGGCCCTCTGGAAACACCATATATTTT.

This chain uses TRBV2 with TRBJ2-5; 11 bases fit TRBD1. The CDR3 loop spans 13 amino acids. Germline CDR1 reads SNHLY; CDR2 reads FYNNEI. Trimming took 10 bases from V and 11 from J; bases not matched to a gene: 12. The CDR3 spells CATPRDRGAQQYF. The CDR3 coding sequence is TGTGCCACCCCCCGGGACAGGGGGGCCCAGCAGTACTTC. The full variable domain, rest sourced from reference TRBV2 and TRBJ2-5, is EPEVTQTPSHQVTQMGQEVILRCVPISNHLYFYWYRQILGQKVEFLVSFYNNEISEKSEIFDDQFSVERPDGSNFTLKIRSTKLEDSAMYFCATPRDRGAQQYFGPGTRLLVL.

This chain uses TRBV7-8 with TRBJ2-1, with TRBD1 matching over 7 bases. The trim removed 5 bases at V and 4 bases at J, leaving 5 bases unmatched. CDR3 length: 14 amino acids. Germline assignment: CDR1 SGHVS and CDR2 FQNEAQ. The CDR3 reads CASSRDSRYNEQFF. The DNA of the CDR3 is TGTGCCAGCAGCCGGGACAGTCGATACAATGAGCAGTTCTTC.

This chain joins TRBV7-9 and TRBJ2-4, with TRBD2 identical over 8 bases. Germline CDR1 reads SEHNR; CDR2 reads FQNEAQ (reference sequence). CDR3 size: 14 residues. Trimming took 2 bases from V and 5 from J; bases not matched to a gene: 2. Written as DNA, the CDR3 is TGTGCCAGCAGCTTAAGGACTAGCCAAAACATTCAGTACTTC. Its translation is CASSLRTSQNIQYF.

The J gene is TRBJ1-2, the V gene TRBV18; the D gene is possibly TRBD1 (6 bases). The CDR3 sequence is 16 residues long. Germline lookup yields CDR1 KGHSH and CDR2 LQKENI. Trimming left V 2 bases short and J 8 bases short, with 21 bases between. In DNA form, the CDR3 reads TGTGCCAGCTCACCAGATGGGACATTGGGCCATTGGGGCTACACCTTC. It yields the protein CASSPDGTLGHWGYTF.

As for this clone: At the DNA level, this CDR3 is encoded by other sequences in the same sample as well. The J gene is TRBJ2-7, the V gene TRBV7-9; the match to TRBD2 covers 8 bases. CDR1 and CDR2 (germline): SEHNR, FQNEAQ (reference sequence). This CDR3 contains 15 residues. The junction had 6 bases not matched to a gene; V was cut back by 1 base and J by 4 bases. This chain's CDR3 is CASSLEGGGSYEQYF. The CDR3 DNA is TGTGCCAGCAGCTTAGAAGGCGGGGGGTCGTACGAGCAGTACTTC.

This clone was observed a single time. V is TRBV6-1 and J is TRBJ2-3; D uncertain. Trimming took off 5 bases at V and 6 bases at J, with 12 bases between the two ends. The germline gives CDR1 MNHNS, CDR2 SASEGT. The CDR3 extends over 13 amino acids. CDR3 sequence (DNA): TGTGCCAGCAGTCCCCAAACCAGGGATACGCAGTATTTT. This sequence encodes CASSPQTRDTQYF.

The CDR3 coding sequence is TGCGCCAGCAGCTTGGTGGGTCCGGGAAATGAGCAGTTCTTC. Translated, it gives CASSLVGPGNEQFF. This chain connects TRBV5-1 to TRBJ2-1; D is perhaps TRBD2 (5 bases). Germline V gene lookup returns CDR1 SGHRS and CDR2 YFSETQ. CDR3 length: 14 residues. V shed 0 bases and J shed 7 bases, with 11 bases lying between them.